The rows below give T cell receptor beta chains drawn from one sample of a study of blood T cell repertoires in COVID-19. Profiled with immunoSEQ multiplex PCR; TCRdb holds only in-frame clones, not every one. This table has about 140,000 clones, 75% to 90% appearing once. The sample consisted of peripheral blood. The receptors originated from a man in his fifties or sixties with active or convalescent COVID-19. Both conserved end residues are part of each CDR3. The order of the fields is clone size, J gene, D gene, V gene, CDR3 DNA, CDR3 protein. D genes are given only for firm matches. For some rows the clone size is stated as once, few or many, or as a class when expanded; others skip it.

>-|TRBJ2-1|TRBD2|TRBV7-9
TGTGCCAGCAGCGGGACTAGCGGGAGTACCTACAATGAGCAGTTCTTC
CASSGTSGSTYNEQFF
>-|TRBJ1-1|TRBD1|TRBV6-5
TGTGCCAGCAGTCGCACAGGGGCAGGGGCTTTCTTT
CASSRTGAGAFF
>-|TRBJ2-7|TRBD2|TRBV18
TGTGCCAGCTCACCAATTACAGGGACAGGGACTAGCGGGAGCGCATACGAGCAGTACTTC
CASSPITGTGTSGSAYEQYF
>-|TRBJ2-7|TRBD1|TRBV30
TGTGCCTGGGGGACAGGGAGCTCCTACGAGCAGTACTTC
CAWGTGSSYEQYF
>-|TRBJ2-4|-|TRBV24-1
TGTGCCACCAGTGACGGCCGCGTCCAGGAAATTCAGTACTTC
CATSDGRVQEIQYF
>-|TRBJ2-5|TRBD1|TRBV27
TGTGCCAGCAGTTACAGGGGAGAGACCCAGTACTTC
CASSYRGETQYF
>-|TRBJ2-1|TRBD2|TRBV27
TGTGCCAGCAGTTCAGCCGGGACTAGCGGGGGAAATGAGCAGTTCTTC
CASSSAGTSGGNEQFF
>-|TRBJ2-1|-|TRBV5-1
TGCGCCAGCAGTCGGGCGGGCTCCTACAATGAGCAGTTCTTC
CASSRAGSYNEQFF
>-|TRBJ2-3|-|TRBV19
TGTGCCAGTAGTAAAAGAGCGGGTGATACGCAGTATTTT
CASSKRAGDTQYF
>once|TRBJ2-3|TRBD2|TRBV28
TGTGCCAGCAGTTACCCCGGGACTAGCGGGAGGGGCGTGGTAGATACGCAGTATTTT
CASSYPGTSGRGVVDTQYF
>-|TRBJ2-7|TRBD2|TRBV4-1
TGCGCCAGCAGCCGAGCGGGGGCCCCTGGTGGCGAGCAGTACTTC
CASSRAGAPGGEQYF
>-|TRBJ1-4|-|TRBV5-1
TGCGCCAGCAGCTTGGCCAAGGGGACTAATGAAAAACTGTTTTTT
CASSLAKGTNEKLFF
>-|TRBJ2-5|-|TRBV6-1
TGTGCCAGCAGTGAATCTCCGGGACAAGAGACCCAGTACTTC
CASSESPGQETQYF
>-|TRBJ1-1|TRBD1|TRBV12-3/TRBV12-4
TGTGCCAGCAGTCAGGACAGGGGGGCTGAAGCTTTCTTT
CASSQDRGAEAFF
>once|TRBJ2-5|TRBD2|TRBV18
TGTGCCAGCTCACCCATCCTAGCGGGGCAAGAGACCCAGTACTTC
CASSPILAGQETQYF
>-|TRBJ1-1|-|TRBV6-4
TGTGCCAGCAGAAGCTCACGGAACACTGAAGCTTTCTTT
CASRSSRNTEAFF
>-|TRBJ2-7|TRBD1|TRBV28
TGTGCCAGCGCCACAGGGGTCTCCTACGAGCAGTACTTC
CASATGVSYEQYF
>-|TRBJ2-7|TRBD2|TRBV2
TGTGCCAGCAGTCCTAGCGGGCACTCCTACGAGCAGTACTTC
CASSPSGHSYEQYF
>-|TRBJ2-4|TRBD2|TRBV30
TGTGCCTGGAGGCCTAGCGGGAACAAAAACATTCAGTACTTC
CAWRPSGNKNIQYF
>-|TRBJ2-7|TRBD2|TRBV10-3
TGTGCCATCAGGGGACTAGCGGGAACCTACGAGCAGTACTTC
CAIRGLAGTYEQYF
>-|TRBJ1-2|-|TRBV5-1
TGCGCCAGCAGCCCTGAGAATCCACCGAGGGTGGTAGGGGGCTACACCTTC
CASSPENPPRVVGGYTF
>-|TRBJ1-2|TRBD1|TRBV10-3
TGTGCCATCAGTGAGTCGGGGACAGGGGATGGCTACACCTTC
CAISESGTGDGYTF
>-|TRBJ2-7|TRBD2|TRBV6-2/TRBV6-3
TGTGCCAGCAGCGGAGCTAGCGGGCTTAGCTCCTACGAGCAGTACTTC
CASSGASGLSSYEQYF
>few|TRBJ2-3|TRBD1|TRBV5-1
TGCGCCAGCGGCCGGGACAGGAGCACAGATACGCAGTATTTT
CASGRDRSTDTQYF
>-|TRBJ2-2|TRBD1|TRBV4-1
TGCGCCAGCAGCCAAGATGGGGCAGGGGGCACCGGGGAGCTGTTTTTT
CASSQDGAGGTGELFF
>once|TRBJ1-6|TRBD1|TRBV7-9
TGTGCCAGCAGTCACGGACAGGGCAATTCACCCCTCCACTTT
CASSHGQGNSPLHF
>-|TRBJ2-5|TRBD1|TRBV6-2/TRBV6-3
TGTGCCAGCAGTCGACAGGGGGCCGGGGAGACCCAGTACTTC
CASSRQGAGETQYF
>-|TRBJ2-7|TRBD2|TRBV19
TGTGCCAGTAGTATCAGCGGGAGTAGGTACGAGCAGTACTTC
CASSISGSRYEQYF
>-|TRBJ2-4|-|TRBV5-1
TGCGCCAGCAGCCCTCGACAGGACTCCAGCATGGCCAAAAACATTCAGTACTTC
CASSPRQDSSMAKNIQYF
>-|TRBJ2-1|TRBD2|TRBV5-1
TGCGCCAGCAGCTACACTAGCGGGAGCTCCTACAATGAGCAGTTCTTC
CASSYTSGSSYNEQFF